One and the same sample provided the 3 T cell receptor beta chains below, sequenced in a study of blood T cell repertoires in COVID-19. Libraries were prepared by immunoSEQ multiplex PCR; TCRdb keeps only in-frame clonotypes and omits some of them. The data contain over 200,000 clones, 84% of them singletons. The sequencing input was PBMCs or T cells enriched from blood (not recorded which). These TCRs come from a man in his sixties who had recovered from COVID-19.

The V call is TRBV5-1, the J call TRBJ2-1; 13 nucleotides agree with TRBD2. Trimming took 2 bases from V and 1 from J; bases not matched to a gene: 3. There are 17 residues in the CDR3. Looked up from germline, CDR1 is SGHRS and CDR2 is YFSETQ. CDR3 protein: CASSFGTSGESYNEQFF. The CDR3 region has the DNA TGCGCCAGCAGCTTTGGGACTAGCGGGGAGTCCTACAATGAGCAGTTCTTC. The whole variable domain, filled in from reference TRBV5-1 and TRBJ2-1, reads KAGVTQTPRYLIKTRGQQVTLSCSPISGHRSVSWYQQTPGQGLQFLFEYFSETQRNKGNFPGRFSGRQFSNSRSEMNVSTLELGDSALYLCASSFGTSGESYNEQFFGPGTRLTVL.

The genes are TRBV7-6 and TRBJ1-4; weak D call: TRBD1 (6 bases). Germline CDR1 and CDR2: SGHVS and FNYEAQ. Trimming pared 1 base from V and 10 bases from J, leaving 16 bases between. The CDR3 extends over 15 amino acids. The CDR3 sequence: CASSLGGGSRGKLFF. The CDR3 DNA reads as TGTGCCAGCAGCTTAGGTGGGGGCAGCCGGGGAAAACTGTTTTTT.

V is TRBV7-2 and J is TRBJ2-4, with D perhaps matching TRBD1 (6 bases). V dropped 3 bases and J dropped 5 bases, with 8 bases sitting between them. The CDR3 covers 13 residues. From germline, CDR1 is SGHTA and CDR2 FQGNSA. The DNA for the CDR3 is TGTGCCAGCAGCTTCCCAGGGGAAAACATTCAGTACTTC. Protein: CASSFPGENIQYF.